The 24 T cell receptor beta chains below were found in one sample sequenced in a study of cytomegalovirus exposure and HLA in healthy donors. PCR involved 60 Vbeta and 13 Jbeta primers. Using immunoSEQ multiplex PCR, the repertoire was profiled, and TCRdb retains in-frame clones only, with some absent. The repertoire consists of approximately 150,000 clones, with approximately 68% occurring once and the leading ten covering approximately 4.2%. Sequenced input: PBMCs. Receptor source: a man aged 55-75 years in good health and CMV-seronegative.

The V gene is TRBV27, the J gene TRBJ2-1; 8 positions agree with TRBD1. The CDR3 loop spans 16 amino acids. Germline CDR1 MNHEY, CDR2 SMNVEV (reference sequence). Trimming took 4 bases from V and 12 from J; bases not matched to a gene: 17. The CDR3 coding sequence is TGTGCCAGCAGTTCCTTTCAGGGACAGGTGGGGGCATGGCAGTTCTTC. Protein: CASSSFQGQVGAWQFF.

The V gene is TRBV6-6, the J gene TRBJ2-1; 8 nucleotides agree with TRBD1. This CDR3 is built from 16 residues. Per germline, CDR1 MNHNY and CDR2 SVGAGI (reference sequence). Trimming removed 8 bases from V and 7 bases from J; junction bases left unmatched: 16. In DNA, the CDR3 is TGTGCCAGCTCGGCCTCCAGGGGGCCCCCCTTTAATGAGCAGTTCTTC. Encoded protein: CASSASRGPPFNEQFF.

Here the CDR3 reads CASSPFISGRDSYEQYF. The CDR3 bases are TGTGCCAGCTCACCATTTATCAGTGGGAGGGATTCCTACGAGCAGTACTTC. This rearrangement joins TRBV18 to TRBJ2-7; the match to TRBD2 covers 7 bases. The CDR3 has 17 residues. The germline V gene has CDR1 KGHSH and CDR2 LQKENI. Trimming removed 2 bases from V and 1 base from J; junction bases left unmatched: 11.

This chain joins TRBV4-1 and TRBJ1-2; possible D gene TRBD1, 5 bases. This CDR3 has 15 residues. V was shortened by 0 bases and J by 2 bases, with 10 bases between the two germline ends. From germline, CDR1 is MGHRA and CDR2 YSYEKL. Here the CDR3 reads CASSQDPAGNYGYTF. CDR3 DNA sequence: TGCGCCAGCAGCCAAGATCCGGCAGGGAACTATGGCTACACCTTC.

This chain joins TRBV28 and TRBJ2-7, with D perhaps TRBD2 (5 bases). This CDR3 has 15 amino acids. Germline values: CDR1 MDHEN, CDR2 SYDVKM. V lost 4 bases and J 2 bases, leaving 15 bases between the germline ends. In DNA form, the CDR3 reads TGTGCCAGCAGTTCTCGGGGTAGATCCCCCTACGAGCAGTACTTC. Its protein product is CASSSRGRSPYEQYF.

This clone showed up just a few times. The genes are TRBV10-1 and TRBJ2-1, with TRBD2 matching over 8 bases. This CDR3 is built from 15 residues. After removal of 5 bases from V and 6 bases from J, the junction contained 9 bases not matched to a gene. Germline CDR1 WNHNN, CDR2 SYGVQD (reference sequence). Here the CDR3 reads CASSYEAGDRNEQFF. The CDR3 coding sequence is TGCGCCAGCAGTTACGAAGCGGGAGACCGCAATGAGCAGTTCTTC.

J is TRBJ2-7 and V is TRBV5-4, with 8 bases matching TRBD2. The V and J ends lost 4 bases and 6 bases, in that order; junction bases with no gene match: 9. Germline V lookup: CDR1 SGHNT, CDR2 YYREEE (reference sequence). The CDR3 consists of 14 residues. The CDR3 loop reads CASSRLAGGLEQYF. The CDR3 coding sequence is TGTGCCAGCAGCCGTCTAGCGGGTGGGCTCGAGCAGTACTTC.

This clone was recorded only once. The V call is TRBV29-1, the J call TRBJ2-5, with TRBD1 matching over 8 bases. CDR1 is SQVTM, CDR2 ANQGSEA, per germline. This CDR3 has 14 residues. Germline trimming cut 6 bases from V and 3 bases from J; bases unmatched to any gene: 9. CDR3 residues: CSVSEGTGKETQYF. CDR3 in DNA: TGCAGCGTCTCCGAAGGGACAGGTAAAGAGACCCAGTACTTC.

The chain recombines TRBV28 with TRBJ2-3; 14 bases map to TRBD2. This CDR3 is 16 amino acids long. V dropped 5 bases and J dropped 6; count of bases not matched to a gene: 7. The germline V gene encodes CDR1 MDHEN and CDR2 SYDVKM. CDR3 DNA: TGTGCCAGCAGTAAGGGACTAGCGGGAGAGTACGATACGCAGTATTTT. Translating gives CASSKGLAGEYDTQYF.

The J gene is TRBJ2-7, the V gene TRBV4-2, with 11 bases matching TRBD2. V shed 1 base, J shed 6 bases, and the junction held 11 bases outside the gene matches. This CDR3 comprises 17 residues. Germline loops: CDR1 LGHNA, CDR2 YNFKEQ. Here the CDR3 DNA reads TGTGCCAGCAGCCAAGGGGACCTACTAGCGGGAGAGGGCGAGCAGTACTTC. Its translation is CASSQGDLLAGEGEQYF.

This clone was seen a single time. This chain's CDR3 is CASSLGQGRDIQYF. CDR3 nucleotides: TGTGCCAGCAGCTTGGGACAGGGGAGGGACATTCAGTACTTC. The rearrangement uses TRBV5-5 and TRBJ2-4; TRBD1 is a possible D gene (8 bases). Germline CDR1 SGHKS, CDR2 YYEKEE (reference sequence). CDR3 size: 14 residues. V lost 0 bases and J 8 bases, leaving 12 bases between the germline ends.

With regard to this clone: At the DNA level, this CDR3 is encoded by other sequences in the same sample as well. This chain connects TRBV5-1 to TRBJ2-3; 7 positions agree with TRBD1. The J segment lost 3 bases and the V segment lost 1 base, leaving 2 bases of the junction unmatched. Germline lookup yields CDR1 SGHRS and CDR2 YFSETQ. The CDR3 consists of 14 residues. CDR3 sequence reads: CASSLSRGTDTQYF. CDR3 DNA: TGCGCCAGCAGCTTGAGCAGGGGGACAGATACGCAGTATTTT.

J is TRBJ2-5 and V is TRBV18, with a weak D call TRBD1 (6 bases). The CDR3 is 15 amino acids. Germline CDR1 reads KGHSH; CDR2 reads LQKENI. V gave up 2 bases and J gave up 3 bases, with 13 bases separating them. The CDR3 is CASSPRPSGEETQYF. The CDR3 DNA reads as TGTGCCAGCTCACCAAGGCCTTCAGGGGAAGAGACCCAGTACTTC.

This clone appeared a few times. The chain is built from TRBV5-1 and TRBJ2-1; weak D call: TRBD1 (6 bases). This CDR3 is built from 12 residues. The V gene's germline CDR1 is SGHRS and CDR2 YFSETQ. Trimming removed 4 bases at V and 10 bases at J, with 12 bases between. CDR3 DNA sequence: TGCGCCAGCAGCGGGCAGGGGAACGAGCAGTTCTTC. It encodes CASSGQGNEQFF.

The chain has TRBV6-6 and TRBJ2-3; 10 nucleotides agree with TRBD2. Germline loops: CDR1 MNHNY, CDR2 SVGAGI (reference sequence). Trimming took 6 bases from V and 0 from J; bases not matched to a gene: 6. This CDR3 is 16 amino acids long. The CDR3 protein is CASRELAGGSTDTQYF. The CDR3, as DNA: TGTGCCAGCAGGGAATTAGCGGGGGGTAGCACAGATACGCAGTATTTT.

The chain couples TRBV10-3 to TRBJ1-2, with D maybe TRBD1 (6 bases). V was clipped by 4 bases and J by 0 bases, with 9 bases between them. CDR3 length equals 14 residues. The V gene's germline CDR1 is ENHRY and CDR2 SYGVKD. The CDR3 protein is CAISVDRPNYGYTF. CDR3 nucleotide sequence: TGTGCCATCAGTGTGGACAGACCTAACTATGGCTACACCTTC.

V gene TRBV19 combines with J gene TRBJ1-3, with TRBD1 as a possible D gene (5 bases). The CDR3 totals 13 residues. CDR1 LNHDA and CDR2 SQIVND come from the germline V gene (reference sequence). The V and J ends lost 8 bases and 5 bases respectively, with 13 bases between them. This CDR3 is CASRARARNTIYF. The CDR3 DNA follows: TGTGCCAGTCGTGCCAGGGCCCGAAACACCATATATTTT.

The chain is built from TRBV11-2 and TRBJ2-1; no clear D. In germline, CDR1 is SGHAT, CDR2 FQNNGV. The V end was cut by 1 base, the J end by 5 bases, with 3 bases between. The CDR3 totals 12 residues. CDR3 nucleotide sequence: TGTGCCAGCAGCTTAGTCGACAATGAGCAGTTCTTC. It specifies CASSLVDNEQFF.

The rearrangement uses TRBV30 and TRBJ2-7; possible D gene TRBD2, 6 bases. CDR1 and CDR2 from the germline V gene are GTSNPN and SVGIG (reference sequence). The CDR3 runs to 13 residues. V lost 3 bases, J lost 7 bases, and 16 bases lay in between. The CDR3 protein is CAWSGTGVWEQYF. The CDR3 region has the DNA TGTGCCTGGAGCGGGACGGGAGTATGGGAGCAGTACTTC. Looking up the rest from reference TRBV30 and TRBJ2-7 gives the full variable domain: SQTIHQWPATLVQPVGSPLSLECTVEGTSNPNLYWYRQAAGRGLQLLFYSVGIGQISSEVPQNLSASRPQDRQFILSSKKLLLSDSGFYLCAWSGTGVWEQYFGPGTRLTVT.

The rearrangement uses TRBV6-4 and TRBJ1-1; no clear D gene. This CDR3 region has 13 residues. V lost 4 bases, J lost 1 base, and 7 bases lay in between. CDR1 is MRHNA and CDR2 is SNTAGT in the germline V gene. CDR3 in DNA: TGTGCCAGCAGTGCTTCTTCGAACACTGAAGCTTTCTTT. Translated: CASSASSNTEAFF.

This chain uses TRBV7-3 with TRBJ2-2; weak D call: TRBD1 (5 bases). V lost 4 bases and J lost 5, with 8 bases in between. Germline V CDR1 and CDR2: SGHTA, FQGTGA. The CDR3 is 13 amino acids. CDR3 coding DNA: TGTGCCAGCAGCTCCAGGGCGACCGGGGAGCTGTTTTTT. It codes for CASSSRATGELFF. Looking up the rest from reference TRBV7-3 and TRBJ2-2 gives the full variable domain: GAGVSQTPSNKVTEKGKYVELRCDPISGHTALYWYRQSLGQGPEFLIYFQGTGAADDSGLPNDRFFAVRPEGSVSTLKIQRTERGDSAVYLCASSSRATGELFFGEGSRLTVL.

The V call is TRBV6-5, the J call TRBJ2-3, with 9 positions matching TRBD2. V shed 6 bases and J 6 bases; nucleotides not matched to a gene: 10. Per germline, CDR1 MNHEY and CDR2 SVGAGI. This CDR3 contains 15 residues. The CDR3 nucleotides read TGTGCCAGCAGCTTTCCCGGACTAGCGCGCGATACGCAGTATTTT. Translation: CASSFPGLARDTQYF.

In this sample, this clone turned up once. The V and J genes are TRBV28 and TRBJ1-5, with D possibly TRBD1 on 6 matching bases. CDR3 length: 15 amino acids. Trimming cost V 2 bases and J 4 bases, with 12 bases left between them. The germline CDR1 and CDR2 sequences are MDHEN and SYDVKM. The CDR3 DNA reads TGTGCCAGCAGTTTACTTGGTACAGGGAATCAGCCCCAGCATTTT. This translates into CASSLLGTGNQPQHF.

The V and J genes are TRBV18 and TRBJ1-1, with D perhaps TRBD1 (6 bases). Germline V gene data show CDR1 as KGHSH and CDR2 as LQKENI. This CDR3 contains 14 residues. V was clipped by 6 bases and J by 3 bases, with 14 bases between them. CDR3 nucleotide sequence: TGTGCCAGCTCCTCGGTATCAGGGGACACTGAAGCTTTCTTT. Its protein product is CASSSVSGDTEAFF.